These T cell receptor beta chains were read from a single sample in a study of tumor-infiltrating lymphocytes in primary liver carcinoma. Via MiXCR, TCRdb re-called the multiplex PCR reads, giving one row per CDR3 protein. In the table there are more than 45,000 distinct CDR3 sequences, about 70% of which are singletons. Sequenced sample: liver tumor tissue from sampling region 3. Source of these receptors: a man in his forties or fifties with primary liver carcinoma and hepatitis B virus infection. CDR3s include the opening cysteine and the closing phenylalanine or tryptophan. The D gene is left open where the match is weak. Where a row states a size, it is once, few, many or the class of an expanded clone; other rows omit it.

TRBD2	many	TRBV29-1	17	TRBJ2-3	CSVERGASGSRTDTQYF	TGCAGCGTTGAGAGAGGGGCTAGCGGGAGCCGCACAGATACGCAGTATTTT
-	-	TRBV6-5	14	TRBJ2-1	CASRIYRTDNVQFF	TGTGCCAGCAGGATATACAGGACCGACAATGTGCAGTTCTTC
TRBD1	-	TRBV12-3/TRBV12-4	13	TRBJ2-7	CDSSTTGDYEQYF	TGTGACAGCTCTACGACAGGGGACTACGAGCAGTACTTC
-	once	TRBV11-2	14	TRBJ1-4	CPSSLGVGDEKLFF	TGTCCCAGCAGCTTAGGTGTTGGGGACGAAAAACTGTTTTTT
-	-	TRBV12-3/TRBV12-4	13	TRBJ1-1	CASPQQGSTEAFF	TGTGCCAGTCCCCAACAGGGTAGCACTGAAGCTTTCTTT
TRBD2	-	TRBV29-1	15	TRBJ2-1	CSVSNLAGMYDEQFF	TGCAGCGTTAGTAACCTAGCGGGAATGTACGATGAGCAGTTCTTC
-	-	TRBV4-1	19	TRBJ2-6	CASCQRYSGNTVGANVLTF	TGCGCCAGCTGCCAAAGGTATTCAGGGAACACGGTCGGGGCCAACGTCCTGACTTTC
TRBD1	-	TRBV29-1	11	TRBJ1-2	CNVDRVLSYTF	TGCAACGTTGACAGGGTTCTTAGCTACACCTTC
-	-	TRBV29-1	13	TRBJ2-1	CSSTAGVFNEQFF	TGCAGTAGTACCGCCGGGGTCTTCAATGAGCAGTTCTTC
-	-	TRBV11-2	19	TRBJ2-2	CASNLDRGGVRPNTGELFF	TGTGCCAGCAACTTAGACCGAGGGGGAGTACGCCCGAACACCGGGGAGCTGTTTTTT
-	-	TRBV11-2	13	TRBJ2-3	CASSLGRGDTQYF	TGTGCCAGCAGCTTGGGGCGGGGAGATACACAGTATTTT
-	once	TRBV11-2	17	TRBJ2-5	CASSLDKSGSRQEAQYF	TGTGCCAGCAGCTTAGATAAGAGTGGGAGTAGGCAAGAGGCCCAGTATTTC
TRBD2	-	TRBV5-1	14	TRBJ2-3	CASRYGRDTDTQYF	TGCGCCAGCCGCTACGGGAGGGACACAGATACGCAGTATTTT
TRBD1	-	TRBV11-2	15	TRBJ1-1	CASSSLDRSNTEAFF	TGTGCCAGCAGCTCCCTGGACAGGTCCAACACTGAAGCTTTCTTT
TRBD2	-	TRBV11-2	15	TRBJ2-1	CASILKLAGGHEQFF	TGTGCTAGCATCTTGAAGCTAGCGGGAGGTCATGAGCAGTTCTTC
TRBD1	-	TRBV7-8	13	TRBJ2-7	CASSGDRTYGQYF	TGTGCCAGCAGCGGGGACAGGACCTACGGGCAGTACTTC
-	-	TRBV14	15	TRBJ2-1	CTSSQGLRSYNEQFF	TGTACCAGCAGCCAAGGTCTTAGGTCTTACAATGAGCAGTTCTTC
-	many	TRBV21-1	13	TRBJ2-1	CASITPRGNEQFF	TGTGCCAGCATTACCCCGAGGGGGAATGAGCAGTTCTTC
-	-	TRBV11-2	16	TRBJ2-3	CATSPPTNGSTDTQYF	TGTGCCACTAGCCCCCCGACTAACGGCAGCACAGATACGCAGTATTTT
TRBD2	few	TRBV29-1	17	TRBJ2-2	CSVLAGGPAAYIGELFF	TGCAGCGTTCTAGCGGGAGGACCCGCTGCGTACATCGGGGAGCTGTTTTTT
TRBD1	-	TRBV11-2	14	TRBJ2-3	CASSFRDSISTQYF	TGTGCCAGCAGCTTTCGGGACAGCATAAGTACGCAGTATTTT
TRBD1	-	TRBV5-4	15	TRBJ2-5	CASSSMTGIGETQYF	TGTGCCAGTAGCAGCATGACAGGGATTGGCGAGACCCAGTACTTC
-	-	TRBV7-2	14	TRBJ2-3	CASSLSHSTDTQYF	TGTGCCAGCAGCTTATCGCATAGCACAGATACGCAGTATTTT
-	-	TRBV12-3/TRBV12-4	13	TRBJ2-6	CASNPSGANVLAF	TGTGCTAGCAACCCCTCTGGGGCCAACGTCCTGGCTTTC
-	-	TRBV11-2	12	TRBJ2-1	CDSSLVGNEQFF	TGTGACAGTAGCTTAGTAGGGAATGAGCAGTTCTTC
-	many	TRBV7-9	12	TRBJ2-7	CASSLFSGEQYF	TGTGCCAGCAGCTTATTTTCGGGGGAGCAGTACTTC
-	-	TRBV29-1	13	TRBJ2-5	CSVEDHQEREQYF	TGTAGCGTTGAAGATCATCAGGAGAGGGAGCAGTACTTC